The 26 T cell receptor beta chains in this list originate from one sample, sequenced in a study of T cell repertoires in cytomegalovirus infection. TCRdb processed the reads anew with MiXCR; each CDR3 protein has one entry. The table has about 830,000 distinct CDR3 sequences, approximately 29% seen once. These receptors' antigens are unknown. Sequenced material: cultured CD8+ T cells from PBMCs, taken from culture after CMV antigen stimulation. These receptors were obtained from a human donor in good health (CMV status not recorded). Some clones in this sample may be carry-over from other donors' samples.

This clonotype was seen a few times. The V and J genes are TRBV20-1 and TRBJ2-2, with TRBD2 matching over 9 bases. This CDR3 is 15 amino acids long. V shed 4 bases and J 3 bases; nucleotides not matched to a gene: 6. The germline CDR1 and CDR2 sequences are DFQATT and SNEGSKA (reference sequence). In nucleotides, the CDR3 is TGCAGTGCTACGCTAGCGGGGTCCTACACCGGGGAGCTGTTTTTT. It specifies CSATLAGSYTGELFF.

The chain is built from TRBV15 and TRBJ1-1; 7 bases match TRBD1. In germline, CDR1 is LNHNV, CDR2 YYDKDF (reference sequence). Trimming removed 7 bases from V and 1 base from J; junction bases left unmatched: 3. This CDR3 spans 13 amino acids. The DNA of the CDR3 is TGTGCCACCACGGACAGGAGGAACACTGAAGCTTTCTTT. It is translated as CATTDRRNTEAFF.

This chain joins TRBV10-3 and TRBJ1-5; D gene ambiguous. Germline V lookup: CDR1 ENHRY, CDR2 SYGVKD. This CDR3 comprises 16 residues. Deletions cut 2 bases from V and 4 bases from J, with 15 bases between. Here the CDR3 reads CAISEMGSTLNQPQHF. The CDR3 DNA reads as TGTGCCATCAGTGAGATGGGCTCCACTCTTAATCAGCCCCAGCATTTT.

The CDR3 sequence is CSARNPAGRTYNEQFF. Here the CDR3 DNA reads TGCAGTGCTAGAAATCCGGCGGGAAGGACCTACAATGAGCAGTTCTTC. The chain combines TRBV20-1 with TRBJ2-1; a possible D gene is TRBD2 (6 bases). The germline V and J ends were trimmed by 2 bases and 2 bases, with 16 bases remaining between them. Germline CDR1 is DFQATT and CDR2 is SNEGSKA (reference sequence). The CDR3 contains 16 residues.

The chain has TRBV15 and TRBJ1-6; TRBD1 might be the D (6 bases). V was trimmed by 1 base and J by 10 bases, leaving 11 bases between them. The germline CDR1 and CDR2 sequences are LNHNV and YYDKDF (reference sequence). This CDR3 is built from 14 residues. CDR3 in amino acids: CATSRGRGGSPLHF. CDR3 coding DNA: TGTGCCACCAGCAGAGGCAGGGGAGGCTCACCCCTCCACTTT.

This clonotype came up a few times. CDR3: CASSRAGQSYEQYF. The DNA for the CDR3 is TGTGCCAGCAGCCGGGCGGGACAGTCCTACGAGCAGTACTTC. The genes are TRBV7-8 and TRBJ2-7, with D perhaps TRBD1 (7 bases). This CDR3 contains 14 residues. V shed 5 bases and J shed 1 base, with 12 bases lying between them. CDR1 is SGHVS and CDR2 is FQNEAQ in the germline V gene.

A remark on this clonotype: At one of its ends the junction is not consistent with the germline gene, which may arise from a read error. This sequence joins TRBV6-5 and TRBJ1-1, with D unresolved. The CDR3 covers 14 residues. In germline, CDR1 is MNHEY, CDR2 SVGAGI. This chain's CDR3 is CASNYLSDNTEAFF. For the CDR3, the DNA is TGTGCCAGCAATTACTTATCAGATAACACTGAAGCTTTCTTT.

The chain is built from TRBV15 and TRBJ2-1; perhaps D is TRBD1 or TRBD2 (5 bases each). This CDR3 contains 15 residues. Germline V gene data show CDR1 as LNHNV and CDR2 as YYDKDF (reference sequence). V was clipped by 4 bases and J by 2 bases, with 12 bases between them. CDR3 amino acids: CATSTILGAYNEQFF. CDR3 coding DNA: TGTGCCACCAGCACCATACTGGGGGCCTACAATGAGCAGTTCTTC.

The chain uses TRBV20-1 and TRBJ2-7; D not resolved. The length of the CDR3 is 14 residues. Trimming took 0 bases from V and 3 from J, leaving 12 bases between them. CDR1 DFQATT and CDR2 SNEGSKA come from the germline V gene (reference sequence). The CDR3 here is CSARDRIFVYEQYF. Here the CDR3 DNA reads TGCAGTGCTAGAGACCGCATTTTCGTCTACGAGCAGTACTTC.

This clonotype was detected many times. CDR3 protein: CATGTGGAGELFF. CDR3 nucleotide sequence: TGTGCAACCGGGACGGGGGGCGCCGGGGAGCTGTTTTTT. The rearrangement joins TRBV6-5 to TRBJ2-2; D might be TRBD2 (7 bases). Germline V gives CDR1 MNHEY, CDR2 SVGAGI. The CDR3 is 13 amino acids.

In DNA, the CDR3 is TGTGCCAGCAGTTACTCTGAAGGCGGGACAGGGGGCGGGATGAACACTGAAGCTTTCTTT. This codes for CASSYSEGGTGGGMNTEAFF. This sequence joins TRBV6-5 and TRBJ1-1; 12 nucleotides match TRBD1. With 0 bases clipped from V and 0 bases from J, the junction kept 11 bases outside the gene matches. Germline V CDR1 and CDR2: MNHEY, SVGAGI. This CDR3 spans 20 amino acids.

V gene TRBV11-2 combines with J gene TRBJ2-5, with D unclear. The CDR3 length is 16 residues. Germline V gene lookup returns CDR1 SGHAT and CDR2 FQNNGV. Trimming cost V 1 base and J 2 bases, with 14 bases left between them. CDR3 in amino acids: CASSLGDGESQETQYF. CDR3 sequence (DNA): TGTGCCAGCAGCTTAGGGGATGGAGAGAGTCAAGAGACCCAGTACTTC.

J is TRBJ1-2 and V is TRBV6-8, with TRBD1 identical over 8 bases. The CDR3 extends over 17 amino acids. Germline trimming cut 0 bases from V and 3 bases from J; bases unmatched to any gene: 9. Germline loops: CDR1 MNHGY, CDR2 SAAAGT. The CDR3 nucleotides are TGTGCCAGCAGTTACTCAAGGACAGGGTATCTGGACTATGGCTACACCTTC. Translation: CASSYSRTGYLDYGYTF.

The chain employs TRBV12-3 or TRBV12-4 and TRBJ2-5; 7 nucleotides match TRBD2. The CDR3 length is 15 residues. The ends lost 6 bases at V and 3 bases at J; junction bases unmatched: 10. CDR3 amino acids: CASRWASGEEETQYF. CDR3 coding DNA: TGTGCCAGCAGGTGGGCTAGCGGAGAGGAAGAGACCCAGTACTTC.

A few counts support this clonotype. The rearrangement links TRBV7-9 to TRBJ1-4, with D hard to call. CDR3 length equals 16 residues. Germline assignment: CDR1 SEHNR and CDR2 FQNEAQ (reference sequence). V lost 0 bases and J 3 bases, leaving 11 bases between the germline ends. The CDR3, as DNA: TGTGCCAGCAGCTTAGCGCAGCGGGCTCCTAATGAAAAACTGTTTTTT. Protein: CASSLAQRAPNEKLFF. Full variable domain (missing parts from reference TRBV7-9 and TRBJ1-4): DTGVSQNPRHKITKRGQNVTFRCDPISEHNRLYWYRQTLGQGPEFLTYFQNEAQLEKSRLLSDRFSAERPKGSFSTLEIQRTEQGDSAMYLCASSLAQRAPNEKLFFGSGTQLSVL.

This clonotype has a handful of counts. J is TRBJ1-2 and V is TRBV7-2; 8 nucleotides agree with TRBD1. With 1 base clipped from V and 8 bases from J, the junction kept 12 bases outside the gene matches. Germline loops: CDR1 SGHTA, CDR2 FQGNSA. The CDR3 runs 16 residues. As DNA, the CDR3 is TGTGCCAGCAGCTTAGGTCGAGGCAGGGGGCTTCGGGGCTACACCTTC. Its translation: CASSLGRGRGLRGYTF.

The gene calls are TRBV4-1 and TRBJ1-2; D possibly corresponds to TRBD1 (6 bases). V lost 6 bases to trimming and J lost 2 bases, with 16 bases between them. Germline-derived CDR1 and CDR2 are MGHRA and YSYEKL. The length of the CDR3 is 15 residues. The DNA of the CDR3 is TGCGCCAGCAGACAGGGACCGTATGACAACTATGGCTACACCTTC. Residues: CASRQGPYDNYGYTF.

As DNA, the CDR3 is TGTGCCACCAGCAGAGATTGGGGGGAGCTGGTGCAGTATTTT. This sequence encodes CATSRDWGELVQYF. V and J are TRBV15 and TRBJ2-3, with D maybe TRBD2 (6 bases). The CDR3 spans 14 residues. The V gene's germline CDR1 is LNHNV and CDR2 YYDKDF (reference sequence). V was cut by 0 bases and J by 11 bases, with 15 bases left in between.

The V gene is TRBV10-3, the J gene TRBJ1-1, with 9 bases identical to TRBD1. In germline, CDR1 is ENHRY, CDR2 SYGVKD. The CDR3 is made up of 16 amino acids. V gave up 2 bases and J gave up 2 bases; unmatched junction bases: 6. The CDR3 spells CAISELRTGANTEAFF. The CDR3 DNA follows: TGTGCCATCAGTGAGCTCCGGACAGGGGCTAACACTGAAGCTTTCTTT.

The chain uses TRBV6-2 or TRBV6-3 and TRBJ1-5; D uncertain. V was shortened by 2 bases and J by 0 bases, with 5 bases between the two germline ends. This CDR3 is built from 14 residues. Germline loops: CDR1 MNHEY, CDR2 SVGEGT. The CDR3 DNA follows: TGTGCCAGCAGTTACGTGTATAGCAATCAGCCCCAGCATTTT. Translating it yields CASSYVYSNQPQHF.

This clonotype was counted ten times or more. This chain uses TRBV11-2 with TRBJ2-7, with 11 bases identical to TRBD1. The junction had 7 bases not matched to a gene; V was cut back by 5 bases and J by 4 bases. The CDR3 extends over 15 amino acids. Germline CDR1 SGHAT, CDR2 FQNNGV. The CDR3 region has the DNA TGTGCCAGCAGCGCTCGGGACAGGGGGAGGTACGAGCAGTACTTC. Its protein product is CASSARDRGRYEQYF.

The chain combines TRBV10-3 with TRBJ1-2; 9 nucleotides align to TRBD1. The V and J ends lost 6 bases and 5 bases, in that order; junction bases with no gene match: 4. CDR1 and CDR2 (germline): ENHRY, SYGVKD. This CDR3 is built from 13 residues. The CDR3 DNA is TGTGCCATCAGCCGGGACAGGGTGTATGGCTACACCTTC. Protein product: CAISRDRVYGYTF.

A few counts support this clonotype. V gene TRBV20-1 combines with J gene TRBJ1-1, with D possibly being TRBD1 (5 bases). Trimming took 2 bases from V and 7 from J, leaving 14 bases between them. The germline V gene encodes CDR1 DFQATT and CDR2 SNEGSKA (reference sequence). This CDR3 is built from 13 residues. In nucleotides, the CDR3 is TGCAGTGCTAGATCCCGGGGGTCGAGTGAAGCTTTCTTT. This encodes CSARSRGSSEAFF.

The chain joins TRBV7-9 to TRBJ2-7; tentatively, D is TRBD1 (5 bases). The CDR3 contains 12 residues. Germline V gene lookup returns CDR1 SEHNR and CDR2 FQNEAQ (reference sequence). Trimming removed 3 bases at V and 6 bases at J, with 9 bases between. CDR3 sequence (DNA): TGTGCCAGCAGCTTTCAGGGCGCCGAGCAGTACTTC. This codes for CASSFQGAEQYF.

The J gene is TRBJ2-3, the V gene TRBV13; D possibly corresponds to TRBD1 (5 bases). Trimming shortened V by 5 bases and J by 0 bases, and 12 bases separated the two germline ends. Germline V lookup: CDR1 PRHDT, CDR2 FYEKMQ (reference sequence). The CDR3 is made up of 15 amino acids. CDR3 amino acids: CASSPTAASTDTQYF. The CDR3 nucleotides read TGTGCCAGCAGCCCGACAGCCGCTAGCACAGATACGCAGTATTTT. Using reference TRBV13 and TRBJ2-3 for the parts outside the CDR3, the full variable domain is AAGVIQSPRHLIKEKRETATLKCYPIPRHDTVYWYQQGPGQDPQFLISFYEKMQSDKGSIPDRFSAQQFSDYHSELNMSSLELGDSALYFCASSPTAASTDTQYFGPGTRLTVL.

The chain is built from TRBV9 and TRBJ1-2; possibly TRBD1 for D (5 bases). V lost 4 bases and J lost 0, with 13 bases in between. This CDR3 is 15 amino acids long. In germline, CDR1 is SGDLS, CDR2 YYNGEE. For the CDR3, the DNA is TGTGCCAGCAGCCCACGGGACGGCCCTAACTATGGCTACACCTTC. Amino acid sequence: CASSPRDGPNYGYTF.